This record concerns one TCR beta chain sequence. The sample comes from a study of blood T cell repertoires in COVID-19. The wider study: Sources were T cells, B-cell-depleted T cells, or PBMCs; the material itself was cDNA or gDNA.

Germline CDR1 LNHDA, CDR2 SQIVND (reference sequence). The CDR3 runs 15 residues. The V and J ends lost 4 bases and 7 bases, in that order; junction bases with no gene match: 11. Authors' analysis steps: Estimates of nucleated cell counts were drawn from the amplification of reference gene primers. Using immunoSEQ multiplex PCR, the repertoire was profiled, and TCRdb retains in-frame clones only, with some absent. The V and J calls and clone size come from that table; D and trimming were worked out from the DNA. The sample yields 50,000 to 75,000 clones, roughly 86% seen once. The chain carries TRBV19 and TRBJ1-2, with 8 bases aligning to TRBD1. The TCR originated in a man between 60 and 75 years old with acute or convalescent COVID-19. Sequenced sample: peripheral blood. The CDR3 is CASSSPRTGRSGYTF. The CDR3 DNA reads TGTGCCAGTAGTAGCCCTCGGACAGGGAGGAGTGGCTACACCTTC.